The clone carrying this T cell receptor beta chain came up a few times. The antigen is unknown. Sorting took every CD4+ cell except CD45RA+CCR7+CD95- naive cells, reaching over 95% purity. Sorted cells lacked CD8+, CD14+, CD16+, CD56+, CD19+ and CD25-bright cells. Germline V CDR1 and CDR2: GTSNPN, SVGIG (reference sequence). CDR3 length: 18 residues. V was shortened by 2 bases and J by 6 bases, with 26 bases between the two germline ends. These data originate in a study of human CD4 T cells and Enterobacteriaceae. Overall study results and limits: Only same-donor CFSE-low culture sequences were used to infer reactivity.

Repertoires were generated with immunoSEQ multiplex PCR, while TCRdb's copy carries only in-frame clones and drops some. The table records about 25,000 clones, roughly 80% of them present only once. The rearrangement links TRBV30 to TRBJ2-1; D unresolved. The clonotype was recovered from a human donor in good health. The sample taken for sequencing was memory CD4+ T cells from blood. CDR3 nucleotide sequence: TGTGCCTGGAGTACGCCCCGAGGACCGGGCTCTCCGGGCAATGAGCAGTTCTTC. Translated: CAWSTPRGPGSPGNEQFF.